This TCR beta chain derives from a study of blood T cell repertoires in COVID-19. Study overall: Whether acute or convalescent, the COVID-19 samples came from the United States, Italy and Spain.

A Seattle source enrolled patients during active infection and followed them longitudinally. Germline V CDR1 and CDR2: SGHTA, FQGTGA. V was clipped by 5 bases and J by 0 bases, with 13 bases between them. This CDR3 is 15 amino acids long. Original methodology: Reference gene primer amplification in the assay estimated nucleated cell counts. Profiling relied on immunoSEQ multiplex PCR, and the TCRdb table lists in-frame clones only, not all of them. V and J calls and clone size are as listed in that table; D and trimming were resolved from the DNA. The data contain a few hundred thousand clones, almost 90% of them seen just once; the ten biggest clones take up 2% to 2.5%.

This chain connects TRBV7-3 to TRBJ2-5; TRBD2 might be the D (6 bases). The TCR was taken from a woman in her fifties or sixties with COVID-19, enrolled during active disease. Sequencing input: peripheral blood. The CDR3 sequence is CASSRVGGDQETQYF. As DNA, the CDR3 is TGTGCCAGCAGCCGGGTGGGAGGCGACCAAGAGACCCAGTACTTC.